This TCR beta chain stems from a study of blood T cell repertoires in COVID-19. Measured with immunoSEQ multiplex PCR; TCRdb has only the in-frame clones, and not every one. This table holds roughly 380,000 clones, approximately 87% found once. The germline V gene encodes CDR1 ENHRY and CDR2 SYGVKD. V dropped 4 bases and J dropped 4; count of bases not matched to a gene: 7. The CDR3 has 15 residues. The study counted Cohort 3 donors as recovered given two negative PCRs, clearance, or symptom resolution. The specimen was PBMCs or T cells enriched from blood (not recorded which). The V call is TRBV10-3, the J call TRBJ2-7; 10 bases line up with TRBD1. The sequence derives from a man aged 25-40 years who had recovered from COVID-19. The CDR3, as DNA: TGTGCCATCAGTGGGGCCGGGACAGGGGCTTACGAGCAGTACTTC. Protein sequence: CAISGAGTGAYEQYF.